A single sample gave rise to the 15 T cell receptor beta chains below, sequenced in a study of blood T cell repertoires in COVID-19. Assay: immunoSEQ multiplex PCR; the TCRdb copy retains only in-frame clones and omits some. The sample lists a few hundred thousand clones; 70% to 90% were seen once. Sequencing was performed on PBMCs or T cells enriched from blood (not recorded which). Receptors were obtained from a woman between 25 and 40 years old who had recovered from COVID-19.

The CDR3: CASSPSREPSYEQYF. Written as DNA, the CDR3 is TGTGCCAGCTCACCATCCAGGGAACCCTCCTACGAGCAGTACTTC. This chain links TRBV18 with TRBJ2-7, with D perhaps TRBD1 (5 bases). V lost 2 bases to trimming and J lost 0 bases, with 11 bases between them. The CDR3 is 15 amino acids. Germline assignment: CDR1 KGHSH and CDR2 LQKENI.

The chain joins TRBV5-8 to TRBJ1-2, with D uncertain. The V gene lost 0 bases and the J gene lost 7 bases, with 10 bases spanning the gap. The germline gives CDR1 SGHTS, CDR2 YDEGEE. CDR3 length: 13 residues. DNA for the CDR3: TGTGCCAGCAGCTTGGACCCCTCGGGTGGCTACACCTTC. Amino acids: CASSLDPSGGYTF. Together with reference TRBV5-8 and TRBJ1-2, the CDR3 gives the full variable domain: EAGVTQSPTHLIKTRGQQATLRCSPISGHTSVYWYQQALGLGLQFLLWYDEGEERNRGNFPPRFSGRQFPNYSSELNVNALELEDSALYLCASSLDPSGGYTFGSGTRLTVV.

CDR3 coding DNA: TGTGCCACCAGTGCACCAGGCCCAGATACGCAGTATTTT. Encoded protein: CATSAPGPDTQYF. The chain has TRBV24-1 and TRBJ2-3; D is unresolved. V lost 5 bases and J lost 4, with 9 bases in between. The length of the CDR3 is 13 residues. CDR1 and CDR2 (germline): KGHDR, SFDVKD.

The rearrangement joins TRBV28 to TRBJ1-1, with a possible D match to TRBD1 (5 bases). The V end lost 5 bases, the J end lost 14 bases, and 21 bases lay between the germline ends. This CDR3 has 13 residues. Looked up from germline, CDR1 is MDHEN and CDR2 is SYDVKM. The CDR3 here is CASSLVDSSVNFF. CDR3 coding DNA: TGTGCCAGCAGTCTGGTAGACAGTTCGGTGAACTTCTTT.

This clone has only one observation. The chain uses TRBV10-2 and TRBJ2-1, with 8 bases lining up with TRBD1. V was pared by 4 bases and J by 2 bases, with 7 bases of the junction left unmatched. Germline CDR1 and CDR2: WSHSY and SAAADI. The CDR3 is made up of 16 amino acids. This chain's CDR3 is CASSGKTGEAYNEQFF. For the CDR3, the DNA is TGCGCCAGCAGTGGGAAGACAGGGGAAGCCTACAATGAGCAGTTCTTC.

This clone is a singleton in its sample. The V gene is TRBV18, the J gene TRBJ1-1; tentatively, D is TRBD1 (5 bases). The CDR3 is 14 residues long. V lost 5 bases, J lost 4 bases, and 14 bases lay in between. Germline V gene data show CDR1 as KGHSH and CDR2 as LQKENI. The CDR3 DNA is TGTGCCAGCTCAGGATCGGGGGGACGCACTGAAGCTTTCTTT. Translation gives CASSGSGGRTEAFF.

This clone was counted only a few times. Other DNA sequences within the sample encode an identical CDR3. The chain has TRBV18 and TRBJ1-5, with TRBD1 identical over 9 bases. V lost 3 bases, J lost 6 bases, and 3 bases stayed unmatched. This CDR3 has 14 residues. Per germline, CDR1 KGHSH and CDR2 LQKENI. For the CDR3, the DNA is TGTGCCAGCTCACCGGGACAGGGAGGTCAGCCCCAGCATTTT. As protein: CASSPGQGGQPQHF.

As concerns this clone: Other DNA sequences in the same sample also yield this CDR3. The chain uses TRBV29-1 and TRBJ1-5; 7 nucleotides agree with TRBD1. CDR3 length: 13 amino acids. CDR1 is SQVTM, CDR2 ANQGSEA, per germline. J was trimmed by 4 bases and V by 6 bases; bases with no gene match: 6. CDR3 sequence (DNA): TGCAGCGTAAGGACAGGATTGAATCAGCCCCAGCATTTT. This codes for CSVRTGLNQPQHF.

This chain connects TRBV5-1 to TRBJ2-3; 11 bases are a match to TRBD2. Germline-derived CDR1 and CDR2 are SGHRS and YFSETQ. CDR3 length equals 17 residues. V lost 7 bases to trimming and J lost 0 bases; unmatched junction nucleotides: 10. The DNA for the CDR3 is TGCGCCAGCGCGGGGGCTAGCGGGAGGAGGAGCACAGATACGCAGTATTTT. Translating gives CASAGASGRRSTDTQYF.

The DNA for the CDR3 is TGTGCCAGCAGCTTAGCGCTAGGACTAGCGGACCAAGAGACCCAGTACTTC. Translated, it gives CASSLALGLADQETQYF. This chain joins TRBV7-6 and TRBJ2-5; 10 bases line up with TRBD2. Germline CDR1 reads SGHVS; CDR2 reads FNYEAQ. This CDR3 comprises 17 residues. V trimming: 0 bases; J trimming: 0 bases; junction bases outside the gene matches: 4.

In its sample, this clone was seen a few times. V usage is TRBV29-1 and J usage is TRBJ1-4; 9 bases fit TRBD1. The CDR3 consists of 14 residues. Germline V gene sequence: CDR1 SQVTM, CDR2 ANQGSEA. With 1 base clipped from V and 8 bases from J, the junction kept 5 bases outside the gene matches. DNA of the CDR3: TGCAGCGTTGAAGGGACAGGGGTAGAGGAAAAACTGTTTTTT. Protein: CSVEGTGVEEKLFF.

The CDR3 spells CASSVAQGSTEAFF. For the CDR3, the DNA is TGTGCCAGCAGCGTAGCTCAGGGGAGCACTGAAGCTTTCTTT. The chain combines TRBV9 with TRBJ1-1; possibly TRBD1 for D (6 bases). V was cut by 0 bases and J by 4 bases, with 10 bases left in between. Germline V gene sequence: CDR1 SGDLS, CDR2 YYNGEE. The CDR3 runs 14 residues.

The V call is TRBV7-9, the J call TRBJ2-3; no definite D call. The CDR3 covers 15 residues. The germline gives CDR1 SEHNR, CDR2 FQNEAQ (reference sequence). Trimming pared 3 bases from V and 2 bases from J, leaving 12 bases between. This CDR3 is CASSLVGDHTDTQYF. Here the CDR3 DNA reads TGTGCCAGCAGCTTGGTCGGAGACCACACAGATACGCAGTATTTT. The entire variable domain, with the rest obtained from reference TRBV7-9 and TRBJ2-3, is as follows: DTGVSQNPRHKITKRGQNVTFRCDPISEHNRLYWYRQTLGQGPEFLTYFQNEAQLEKSRLLSDRFSAERPKGSFSTLEIQRTEQGDSAMYLCASSLVGDHTDTQYFGPGTRLTVL.

The rearrangement joins TRBV30 to TRBJ1-5; the match to TRBD1 covers 8 bases. The CDR3 extends over 15 amino acids. CDR1 and CDR2 from the germline V gene are GTSNPN and SVGIG (reference sequence). J was trimmed by 4 bases and V by 1 base; bases with no gene match: 6. CDR3 protein: CAWSAGQGWNQPQHF. The CDR3 DNA reads as TGTGCCTGGAGTGCCGGACAGGGATGGAATCAGCCCCAGCATTTT.

In its sample, this clone was seen a few times. The chain recombines TRBV7-9 with TRBJ1-4, with TRBD1 matching over 8 bases. The ends lost 2 bases at V and 10 bases at J; junction bases unmatched: 12. CDR3 length equals 16 residues. The V gene's germline CDR1 is SEHNR and CDR2 FQNEAQ (reference sequence). The CDR3 sequence is CASSLNPGGQRGKLFF. The CDR3 nucleotides are TGTGCCAGCAGCTTAAACCCAGGGGGCCAAAGGGGAAAACTGTTTTTT.